The next 5 T cell receptor beta chains were all read from a single sample in a study of cytomegalovirus exposure and HLA in healthy donors. Use of 60 Vbeta and 13 Jbeta primers characterized the PCR. Produced via immunoSEQ multiplex PCR; TCRdb's table is partial and in-frame only. This table lists about 160,000 clones. Material for sequencing was PBMCs. Receptors originate from a man aged 25 to 40 in good health and CMV-seronegative.

V usage is TRBV4-2 and J usage is TRBJ2-3; maybe TRBD1 (5 bases). From germline, CDR1 is LGHNA and CDR2 YNFKEQ. V lost 1 base, J lost 6 bases, and 14 bases lay in between. The CDR3 has 15 amino acids. The CDR3 region is CASSQAGVGVDTQYF. In DNA, the CDR3 is TGTGCCAGCAGCCAAGCTGGGGTAGGGGTGGATACGCAGTATTTT.

The V call is TRBV28, the J call TRBJ2-5; 9 bases are shared with TRBD2. The CDR3 has 16 amino acids. Germline V gives CDR1 MDHEN, CDR2 SYDVKM. The ends lost 1 base at V and 4 bases at J; junction bases unmatched: 7. CDR3 sequence: CASSLSSGRRGETQYF. In DNA form, the CDR3 reads TGTGCCAGCAGTTTATCCAGCGGGAGGAGGGGAGAGACCCAGTACTTC.

V usage is TRBV5-6 and J usage is TRBJ2-5; 7 bases fit TRBD1. Gene TRBJ2-7 matches the end of the DNA better, so the J call may be wrong. The CDR3 is 15 residues long. The germline V gene encodes CDR1 SGHDT and CDR2 YYEEEE. CDR3 nucleotides: TGTGCCAGCAGCTACCGGGACAGTGCCCCGTACGAGCAGTACTTC. This encodes CASSYRDSAPYEQYF.

The rearrangement uses TRBV2 and TRBJ2-7; 10 bases align to TRBD1. J was trimmed by 0 bases and V by 11 bases; bases with no gene match: 7. CDR3 size: 14 residues. The V gene's germline CDR1 is SNHLY and CDR2 FYNNEI. The CDR3 is CAGGTGESSYEQYF. CDR3 bases: TGTGCCGGGGGGACAGGGGAGAGCTCCTACGAGCAGTACTTC.

The chain recombines TRBV7-2 with TRBJ2-7; 8 bases match TRBD2. J gave up 2 bases and V 2 bases, and 2 bases lay outside the gene matches. The CDR3 has 14 residues. Germline CDR1 is SGHTA and CDR2 is FQGNSA. The CDR3 DNA reads as TGTGCCAGCAGCTTAAAAGCGGGAGCCTACGAGCAGTACTTC. Residues: CASSLKAGAYEQYF.